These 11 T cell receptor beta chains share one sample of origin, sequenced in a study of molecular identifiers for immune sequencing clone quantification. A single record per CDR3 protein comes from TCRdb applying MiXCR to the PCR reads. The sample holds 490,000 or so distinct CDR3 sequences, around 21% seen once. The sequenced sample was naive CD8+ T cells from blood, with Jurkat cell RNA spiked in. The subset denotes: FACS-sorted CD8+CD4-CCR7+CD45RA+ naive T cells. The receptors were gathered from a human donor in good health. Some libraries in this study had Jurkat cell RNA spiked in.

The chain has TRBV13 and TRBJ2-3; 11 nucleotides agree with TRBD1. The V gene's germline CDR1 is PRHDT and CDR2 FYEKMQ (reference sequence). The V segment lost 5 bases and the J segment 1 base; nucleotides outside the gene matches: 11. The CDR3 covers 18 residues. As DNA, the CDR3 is TGTGCCAGCAGCCCCTGGACAGGGGGCGCTTATGGCACAGATACGCAGTATTTT. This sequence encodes CASSPWTGGAYGTDTQYF.

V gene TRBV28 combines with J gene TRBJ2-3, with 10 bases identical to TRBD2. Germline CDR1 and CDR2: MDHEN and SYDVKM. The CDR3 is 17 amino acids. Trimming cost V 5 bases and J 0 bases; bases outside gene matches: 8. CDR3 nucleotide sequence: TGTGCCAGCAGTGACGGCGGACTAGCGGCTAGCACAGATACGCAGTATTTT. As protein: CASSDGGLAASTDTQYF.

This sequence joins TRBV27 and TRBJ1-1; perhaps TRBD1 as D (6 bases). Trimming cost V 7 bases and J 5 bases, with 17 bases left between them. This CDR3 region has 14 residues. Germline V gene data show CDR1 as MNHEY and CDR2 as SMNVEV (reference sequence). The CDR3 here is CASMGGYGPTEAFF. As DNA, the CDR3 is TGTGCCAGCATGGGGGGCTACGGCCCGACTGAAGCTTTCTTT.

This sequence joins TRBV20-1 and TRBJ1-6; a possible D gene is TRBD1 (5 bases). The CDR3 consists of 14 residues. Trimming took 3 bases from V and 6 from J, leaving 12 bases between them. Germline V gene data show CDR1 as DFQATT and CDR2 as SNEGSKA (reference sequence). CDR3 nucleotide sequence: TGCAGTGCTAGTTCGAGACAGCCTAATTCACCCCTCCACTTT. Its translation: CSASSRQPNSPLHF.

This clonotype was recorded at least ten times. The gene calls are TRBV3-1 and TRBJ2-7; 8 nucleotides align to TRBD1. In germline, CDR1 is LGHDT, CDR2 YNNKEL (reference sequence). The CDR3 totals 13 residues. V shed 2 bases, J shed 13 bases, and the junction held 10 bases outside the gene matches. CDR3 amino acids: CASSQPSGTGRYF. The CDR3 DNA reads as TGTGCCAGCAGCCAACCGTCCGGGACAGGACGATACTTC.

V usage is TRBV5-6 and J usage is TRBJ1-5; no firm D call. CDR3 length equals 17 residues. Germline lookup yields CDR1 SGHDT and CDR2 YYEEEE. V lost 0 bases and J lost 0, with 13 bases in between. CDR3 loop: CASSLGQTSYSNQPQHF. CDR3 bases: TGTGCCAGCAGCTTGGGTCAGACGAGTTATAGCAATCAGCCCCAGCATTTT.

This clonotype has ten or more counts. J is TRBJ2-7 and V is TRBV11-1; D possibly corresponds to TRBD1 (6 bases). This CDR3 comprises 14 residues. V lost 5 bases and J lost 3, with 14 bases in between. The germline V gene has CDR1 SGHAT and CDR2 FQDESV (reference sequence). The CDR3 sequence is CASSMPGQYYEQYF. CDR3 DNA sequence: TGTGCCAGCAGCATGCCGGGACAATACTACGAGCAGTACTTC.

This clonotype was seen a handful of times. CDR3 residues: CSARVRGLNTEAFF. CDR3 DNA sequence: TGCAGTGCTAGAGTCAGGGGGCTGAACACTGAAGCTTTCTTT. The V call is TRBV20-1, the J call TRBJ1-1; 8 positions match TRBD1. Trimming took 1 base from V and 0 from J; bases not matched to a gene: 1. The germline V gene encodes CDR1 DFQATT and CDR2 SNEGSKA (reference sequence). The CDR3 is made up of 14 amino acids.

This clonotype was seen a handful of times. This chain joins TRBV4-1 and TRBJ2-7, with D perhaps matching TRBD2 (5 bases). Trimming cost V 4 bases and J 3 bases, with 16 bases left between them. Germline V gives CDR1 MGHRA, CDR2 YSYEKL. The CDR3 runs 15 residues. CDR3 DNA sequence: TGCGCCAGCAGCCTCGAGTGGCCGGGGAACTACGAGCAGTACTTC. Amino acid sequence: CASSLEWPGNYEQYF.

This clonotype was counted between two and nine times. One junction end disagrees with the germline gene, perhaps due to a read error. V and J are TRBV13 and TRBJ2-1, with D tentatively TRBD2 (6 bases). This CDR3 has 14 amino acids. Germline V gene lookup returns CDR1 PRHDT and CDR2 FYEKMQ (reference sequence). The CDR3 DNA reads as TGTGCCAGCAGCTTAGAATCGCCGGGACTGGGCTCGGTCTTC. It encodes CASSLESPGLGSVF.

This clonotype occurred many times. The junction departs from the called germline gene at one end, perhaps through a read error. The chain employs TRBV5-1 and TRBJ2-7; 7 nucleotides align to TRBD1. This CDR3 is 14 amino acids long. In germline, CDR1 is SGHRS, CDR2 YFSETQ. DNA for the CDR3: TGTGCCAGCAGCTTGGGGGACAGCTCCTACGAGCAGTACTTC. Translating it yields CASSLGDSSYEQYF.